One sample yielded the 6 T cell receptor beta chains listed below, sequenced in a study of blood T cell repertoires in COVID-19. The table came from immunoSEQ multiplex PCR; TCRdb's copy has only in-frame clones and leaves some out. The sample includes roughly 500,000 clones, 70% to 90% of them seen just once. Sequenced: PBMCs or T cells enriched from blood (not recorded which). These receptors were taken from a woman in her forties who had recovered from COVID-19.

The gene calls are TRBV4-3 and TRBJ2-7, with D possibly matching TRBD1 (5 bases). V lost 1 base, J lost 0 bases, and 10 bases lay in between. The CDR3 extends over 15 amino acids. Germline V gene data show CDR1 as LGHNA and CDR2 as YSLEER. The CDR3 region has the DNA TGCGCCAGCAGCCAAGGGGGAACAGGCTCCTACGAGCAGTACTTC. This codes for CASSQGGTGSYEQYF.

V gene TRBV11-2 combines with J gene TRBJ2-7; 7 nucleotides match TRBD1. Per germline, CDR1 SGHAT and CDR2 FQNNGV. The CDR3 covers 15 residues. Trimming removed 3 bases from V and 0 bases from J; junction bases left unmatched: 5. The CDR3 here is CASSFKTGSSYEQYF. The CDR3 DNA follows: TGTGCCAGCAGCTTTAAGACAGGGAGCTCCTACGAGCAGTACTTC.

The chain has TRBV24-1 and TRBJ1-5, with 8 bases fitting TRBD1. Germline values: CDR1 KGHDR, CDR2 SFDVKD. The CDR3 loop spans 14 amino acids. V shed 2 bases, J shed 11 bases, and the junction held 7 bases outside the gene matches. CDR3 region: CATSDSGGGGAQHF. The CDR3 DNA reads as TGTGCCACCAGTGATTCAGGGGGCGGCGGGGCCCAGCATTTT.

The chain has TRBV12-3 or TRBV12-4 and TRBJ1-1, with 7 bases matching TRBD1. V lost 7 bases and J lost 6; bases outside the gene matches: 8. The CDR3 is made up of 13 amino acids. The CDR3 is CASTPTGLAEAFF. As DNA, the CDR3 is TGTGCCAGCACCCCGACAGGGCTGGCTGAAGCTTTCTTT.

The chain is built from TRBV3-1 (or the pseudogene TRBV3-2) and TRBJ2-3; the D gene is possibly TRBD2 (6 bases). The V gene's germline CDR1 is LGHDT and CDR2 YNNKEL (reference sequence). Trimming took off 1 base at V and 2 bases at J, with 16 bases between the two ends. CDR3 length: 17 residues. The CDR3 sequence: CASSQGRSEGSTDTQYF. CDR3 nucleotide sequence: TGTGCCAGCAGCCAAGGTAGATCGGAGGGTTCCACAGATACGCAGTATTTT.

CDR3 region: CASSSQGAEEKLFF. CDR3 DNA: TGTGCCAGCAGCTCACAGGGGGCAGAAGAAAAACTGTTTTTT. This chain joins TRBV5-4 and TRBJ1-4, with 9 positions matching TRBD1. The V gene end was trimmed by 3 bases and the J gene end by 8 bases; junction bases not matched to a gene: 5. The CDR3 has 14 amino acids. Germline CDR1 reads SGHNT; CDR2 reads YYREEE (reference sequence).